The table lists the clone carrying this T cell receptor (beta chain) with a few counts. Its cognate antigen is unknown. CDR3 length: 12 amino acids. The V end was cut by 4 bases, the J end by 2 bases, with 6 bases between. Germline V gene lookup returns CDR1 LGHDT and CDR2 YNNKEL (reference sequence). TCR alpha and TCR beta cDNA libraries with sample barcodes and UMIs came from 5'RACE using constant-segment primers. MiXCR was run by TCRdb on the 5' RACE reads, yielding one entry per CDR3 protein. The sample carries under 550,000 distinct CDR3 sequences, roughly 18% recorded once. The data belong to a study of T-cell memory formation after mild COVID-19. Study-wide background: The study found TCR clusters largely donor specific.

The study, taken as a whole, reports: Contracting CD8+ clones were enriched in EMRA, CD4+ mainly in CM and EM.

V usage is TRBV3-1 and J usage is TRBJ2-7; possibly TRBD2 for D (6 bases). This TCR derives from an adult woman who had mild COVID-19 (a few samples of this study predate the infection). Cell type and time point are not known. The sample comprised PBMCs or a T cell subset sorted from them (not recorded which). CDR3 in amino acids: CASSRLAYEQYF. The CDR3, as DNA: TGTGCCAGCAGCCGACTAGCCTACGAGCAGTACTTC.